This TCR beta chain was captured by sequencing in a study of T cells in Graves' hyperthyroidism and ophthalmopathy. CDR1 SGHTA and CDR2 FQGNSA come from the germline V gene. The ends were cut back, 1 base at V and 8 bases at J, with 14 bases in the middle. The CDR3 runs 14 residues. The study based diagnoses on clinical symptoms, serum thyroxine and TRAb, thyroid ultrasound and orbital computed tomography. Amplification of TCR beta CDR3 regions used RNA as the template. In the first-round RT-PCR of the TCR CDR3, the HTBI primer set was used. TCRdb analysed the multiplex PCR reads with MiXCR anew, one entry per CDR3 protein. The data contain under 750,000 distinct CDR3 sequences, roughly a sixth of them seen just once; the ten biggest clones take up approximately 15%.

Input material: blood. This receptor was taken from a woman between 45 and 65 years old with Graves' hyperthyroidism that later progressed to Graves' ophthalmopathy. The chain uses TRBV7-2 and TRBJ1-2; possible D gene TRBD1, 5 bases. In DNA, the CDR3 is TGTGCCAGCAGCTTAGTTCTACAGGCCCGCGGCTACACCTTC. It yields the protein CASSLVLQARGYTF.